The 22 T cell receptor beta chains listed next were all sequenced from one sample in a study of blood T cell repertoires in COVID-19 (dated by TCRdb to about 2020). The library was produced with the immunoSEQ multiplex PCR assay. The table was pulled from immuneACCESS by TCRdb, which kept in-frame rearrangements only. Such tables lose some clones; where checked, under half of the loss comes from unresolved V genes, and the rest has no known cause. This sample comprises 230,000 or so clones, around 83% of them detected only once. The top ten constitute around 2.4% of the sample. The sequenced sample consisted of peripheral blood. The receptors stem from a man aged 35-49 years who had recovered from COVID-19.

The V call is TRBV18, the J call TRBJ1-1, with D tentatively TRBD1 (6 bases). The ends were cut back, 2 bases at V and 6 bases at J, with 13 bases in the middle. In germline, CDR1 is KGHSH, CDR2 LQKENI. The CDR3 runs 14 residues. CDR3 region: CASSPAAGGSEAFF. In DNA form, the CDR3 reads TGTGCCAGCTCACCAGCGGCGGGGGGCTCTGAAGCTTTCTTT.

V and J are TRBV30 and TRBJ1-4, with D maybe TRBD1 (6 bases). V lost 3 bases, J lost 7 bases, and 15 bases lay in between. Per germline, CDR1 GTSNPN and CDR2 SVGIG (reference sequence). The CDR3 runs 14 residues. DNA for the CDR3: TGTGCCTGGAGCCCTACAGGGAAGGGTGAAAAACTGTTTTTT. It specifies CAWSPTGKGEKLFF.

This chain joins TRBV11-2 and TRBJ1-2; D gene unclear. V lost 1 base and J 8 bases, leaving 11 bases between the germline ends. The CDR3 has 13 amino acids. Germline V gene lookup returns CDR1 SGHAT and CDR2 FQNNGV. The CDR3 here is CASSLASSRGYTF. In DNA form, the CDR3 reads TGTGCCAGCAGCTTAGCCTCGTCCCGGGGCTACACCTTC.

The gene calls are TRBV10-1 and TRBJ1-5, with a possible D match to TRBD1 (6 bases). Germline V gene sequence: CDR1 WNHNN, CDR2 SYGVQD (reference sequence). This CDR3 region has 14 residues. V gave up 6 bases and J gave up 5 bases, with 14 bases separating them. The CDR3, as DNA: TGCGCCAGCAGCGTACAGGGTGCCCATCAGCCCCAGCATTTT. Protein product: CASSVQGAHQPQHF.

This chain connects TRBV19 to TRBJ2-5; a weak D match, TRBD1 (5 bases). V dropped 5 bases and J dropped 2 bases, with 15 bases sitting between them. Germline assignment: CDR1 LNHDA and CDR2 SQIVND (reference sequence). This CDR3 comprises 15 residues. The CDR3 reads CASSSGPGQQETQYF. The CDR3 nucleotides read TGTGCCAGTAGTTCTGGGCCAGGGCAACAAGAGACCCAGTACTTC.

This chain links TRBV27 with TRBJ1-2, with TRBD1 matching over 9 bases. This CDR3 is built from 15 residues. The germline CDR1 and CDR2 sequences are MNHEY and SMNVEV (reference sequence). V was pared by 3 bases and J by 2 bases, with 4 bases of the junction left unmatched. This CDR3 is CASSFYRGRNYGYTF. The CDR3 nucleotides are TGTGCCAGCAGTTTCTACAGGGGGCGCAACTATGGCTACACCTTC.

This chain connects TRBV18 to TRBJ2-1; 10 bases fit TRBD1. Trimming at V came to 4 bases and at J to 4 bases, leaving 1 base not matched to a gene. The CDR3 loop spans 14 amino acids. Germline V gene lookup returns CDR1 KGHSH and CDR2 LQKENI. The CDR3 DNA follows: TGTGCCAGCTCACGGGACAGGGGTTACAATGAGCAGTTCTTC. Encoded protein: CASSRDRGYNEQFF. Full variable domain (missing parts from reference TRBV18 and TRBJ2-1): NAGVMQNPRHLVRRRGQEARLRCSPMKGHSHVYWYRQLPEEGLKFMVYLQKENIIDESGMPKERFSAEFPKEGPSILRIQQVVRGDSAAYFCASSRDRGYNEQFFGPGTRLTVL.

The chain links TRBV6-6 to TRBJ1-2, with D possibly being TRBD1 (5 bases). CDR1 and CDR2 (germline): MNHNY, SVGAGI (reference sequence). The V end was cut by 6 bases, the J end by 5 bases, with 16 bases between. The CDR3 spans 14 residues. CDR3 residues: CASSPPGYQYGYTF. The CDR3 DNA follows: TGTGCCAGCAGCCCCCCAGGGTATCAATATGGCTACACCTTC.

The V call is TRBV7-9, the J call TRBJ1-5; 10 nucleotides line up with TRBD1. This CDR3 has 14 residues. After removal of 6 bases from V and 5 bases from J, the junction contained 4 bases not matched to a gene. Germline V lookup: CDR1 SEHNR, CDR2 FQNEAQ (reference sequence). The CDR3 loop reads CASSPDRGDQPQHF. The CDR3 nucleotides are TGTGCCAGCAGTCCGGACAGGGGGGATCAGCCCCAGCATTTT. Combining the CDR3 with reference TRBV7-9 and TRBJ1-5 gives the whole variable domain DTGVSQNPRHKITKRGQNVTFRCDPISEHNRLYWYRQTLGQGPEFLTYFQNEAQLEKSRLLSDRFSAERPKGSFSTLEIQRTEQGDSAMYLCASSPDRGDQPQHFGDGTRLSIL.

A word on this clone: In the same sample, other DNA sequences code for this CDR3. The rearrangement uses TRBV2 and TRBJ2-1; D gene uncertain. Germline CDR1 and CDR2: SNHLY and FYNNEI. V was clipped by 7 bases and J by 3 bases, with 13 bases between them. The CDR3 has 14 amino acids. The CDR3 coding sequence is TGTGCCAGCACCCTTTTGGCAGGCTACAATGAGCAGTTCTTC. This translates into CASTLLAGYNEQFF.

In this sample, this clone turned up once. This chain uses TRBV19 with TRBJ1-1; D unresolved. Germline CDR1 is LNHDA and CDR2 is SQIVND (reference sequence). Trimming pared 7 bases from V and 0 bases from J, leaving 21 bases between. The CDR3 contains 17 residues. CDR3: CASTPPRLVVVNTEAFF. The DNA for the CDR3 is TGTGCCAGTACCCCCCCGAGGTTGGTGGTTGTGAACACTGAAGCTTTCTTT.

This chain uses TRBV14 with TRBJ2-7; D is ambiguous. V lost 3 bases and J lost 6, with 18 bases in between. This CDR3 comprises 15 residues. CDR1 SGHDN and CDR2 FVKESK come from the germline V gene. For the CDR3, the DNA is TGTGCCAGCAGCCACTTGGAGAGGTTACTTGGCGAGCAGTACTTC. Residues: CASSHLERLLGEQYF.

V usage is TRBV9 and J usage is TRBJ2-5; possibly TRBD2 for D (6 bases). Germline V gene data show CDR1 as SGDLS and CDR2 as YYNGEE. This CDR3 is 16 amino acids long. The V end lost 0 bases, the J end lost 5 bases, and 17 bases lay between the germline ends. CDR3 DNA sequence: TGTGCCAGCAGCGTAGCTGGGGACCGCGGGGCGGAGACCCAGTACTTC. It yields the protein CASSVAGDRGAETQYF.

This sequence joins TRBV9 and TRBJ2-3; 10 bases line up with TRBD2. CDR3 length: 15 amino acids. CDR1 is SGDLS and CDR2 is YYNGEE in the germline V gene. Trimming removed 3 bases from V and 0 bases from J; junction bases left unmatched: 1. The CDR3 DNA reads as TGTGCCAGCAGCGCGACTAGCGGGAGCACAGATACGCAGTATTTT. Translated, it gives CASSATSGSTDTQYF.

The sample holds one count of this clone. The chain recombines TRBV5-1 with TRBJ2-7; 7 bases map to TRBD1. V shed 0 bases and J 0 bases; nucleotides not matched to a gene: 6. Germline CDR1 and CDR2: SGHRS and YFSETQ. CDR3 length: 16 amino acids. CDR3 protein: CASSLDRGSSSYEQYF. CDR3 coding DNA: TGCGCCAGCAGCTTGGACAGGGGTTCAAGCTCCTACGAGCAGTACTTC.

Concerning this clone: The junction departs from the called germline gene at one end, perhaps through a read error. J is TRBJ2-7 and V is TRBV19, with a tentative D call TRBD1 (6 bases). Germline V gives CDR1 LNHDA, CDR2 SQIVND (reference sequence). The CDR3 has 13 amino acids. The CDR3 bases are TGTGCCAGTAGTATAGTTGGGGGCAGGGACCCCCCCTTC. Residues: CASSIVGGRDPPF.

This rearrangement joins TRBV11-3 to TRBJ2-2; D may be TRBD2 (5 bases). Germline V gene lookup returns CDR1 SGHNT and CDR2 YENEEA. CDR3 length equals 17 residues. Trimming removed 2 bases from V and 7 bases from J, with 20 bases in between. The CDR3 coding sequence is TGTGCCAGCAGCTTACTCCGGGCCGGGAATCAACACGGGGAGCTGTTTTTT. Its protein is CASSLLRAGNQHGELFF.

This clone was observed once. J is TRBJ1-1 and V is TRBV5-1; 8 bases are a match to TRBD1. Germline values: CDR1 SGHRS, CDR2 YFSETQ. The CDR3 runs 15 residues. Trimming took 2 bases from V and 1 from J; bases not matched to a gene: 4. CDR3: CASSLGTGGNTEAFF. In nucleotides, the CDR3 is TGCGCCAGCAGCTTAGGGACAGGTGGGAACACTGAAGCTTTCTTT.

CDR3: CASSPITGLQPQHF. The CDR3 nucleotides read TGCGCCAGCAGCCCTATTACAGGGCTTCAGCCCCAGCATTTT. V usage is TRBV4-1 and J usage is TRBJ1-5; TRBD1 is a possible D gene (6 bases). The V gene lost 4 bases and the J gene lost 6 bases, with 13 bases spanning the gap. In germline, CDR1 is MGHRA, CDR2 YSYEKL. This CDR3 comprises 14 residues.

The chain joins TRBV5-1 to TRBJ2-3; D uncertain. V was shortened by 3 bases and J by 0 bases, with 11 bases between the two germline ends. This CDR3 has 15 amino acids. The V gene's germline CDR1 is SGHRS and CDR2 YFSETQ. The CDR3 reads CASSSLRESTDTQYF. In DNA form, the CDR3 reads TGCGCCAGCAGCTCCCTCCGAGAGAGCACAGATACGCAGTATTTT. Full variable domain (missing parts from reference TRBV5-1 and TRBJ2-3): KAGVTQTPRYLIKTRGQQVTLSCSPISGHRSVSWYQQTPGQGLQFLFEYFSETQRNKGNFPGRFSGRQFSNSRSEMNVSTLELGDSALYLCASSSLRESTDTQYFGPGTRLTVL.

The gene calls are TRBV30 and TRBJ2-3; tentative D call: TRBD1 (6 bases). This CDR3 spans 14 amino acids. CDR1 and CDR2 from the germline V gene are GTSNPN and SVGIG (reference sequence). The V gene lost 0 bases and the J gene lost 2 bases, with 9 bases spanning the gap. In DNA form, the CDR3 reads TGTGCCTGGAGTGTCCAGGGGATCACAGATACGCAGTATTTT. Protein: CAWSVQGITDTQYF.

The chain uses TRBV27 and TRBJ2-3, with a weak D call TRBD2 (5 bases). V lost 2 bases and J lost 2, with 20 bases in between. The CDR3 contains 18 residues. Germline V gene lookup returns CDR1 MNHEY and CDR2 SMNVEV (reference sequence). CDR3 protein: CASSLRWRHWLSTDTQYF. The DNA of the CDR3 is TGTGCCAGCAGTTTACGTTGGAGGCACTGGCTATCCACAGATACGCAGTATTTT.